This TCR beta chain was recovered during a study of T-cell memory formation after mild COVID-19. Across the whole study: Among the donors, TCR clusters were largely specific to each donor.

Study-level points and caveats: Later expanders leaned toward CD4+, whereas clones contracting from day 15 to 85 were balanced CD4/CD8.

5'RACE with constant-segment primers yielded barcoded, UMI-tagged TCR alpha and TCR beta cDNA libraries. One entry per CDR3 protein results from TCRdb running MiXCR on the 5' RACE reads. Of about 400,000 distinct CDR3 sequences in the sample, 23% are singletons; the top ten hold less than 15%. Germline trimming cut 1 base from V and 10 bases from J; bases unmatched to any gene: 2. The CDR3 runs to 15 residues. To note about this clonotype: Its specificity is not known.

V and J are TRBV12-3 or TRBV12-4 and TRBJ2-1; 15 bases line up with TRBD2. Sample: PBMCs or a T cell subset sorted from them (not recorded which). The TCR comes from an adult woman who had mild COVID-19 (a few samples of this study predate the infection). Cell type and time point are not known. For the CDR3, the DNA is TGTGCCAGCAGTTTAGGGACTAGCGGGGGGGACGAGCAGTTCTTC. Translation gives CASSLGTSGGDEQFF.